This T cell receptor (beta chain) originates from a study of blood T cell repertoires in COVID-19 (dated by TCRdb to between 2020 and 2021). About the study as a whole: Samples from collaborators originated in the United States, Italy and Spain and spanned both the acute and convalescent phases of COVID-19. The prospective study material was composed of cDNA or gDNA derived from T cells, B-cell-depleted T cells, or PBMCs. Deeply sampled blood TCRbeta repertoires from subjects exposed to, actively infected with, or recovered from COVID-19 were included in the dataset. The repertoires were released in a freely available public database intended as a resource for research on the immune response to SARS-CoV-2. Samples were obtained from the ongoing ImmuneRACE study (first 160 participants) and from 1,254 subjects provided by 6 global collaborators. The sample metadata nearly always contained a de-identified subject ID, COVID-19 status, age in years and sex. Where available, HLA class I and class II types were taken from metadata supplied by the sample provider and were not determined by assay-based typing.

TCRbeta CDR3 regions were amplified from genomic DNA by means of the immunoSEQ Assay, a bias-controlled multiplex PCR. Per the original workflow: The number of nucleated cells in each sample was estimated by amplification of reference gene primers within the assay. To quantify the absolute abundance of each unique TCRbeta CDR3 rearrangement, sequence reads were collapsed and filtered. For each sample, productive Simpson clonality was calculated by taking the square root of Simpson's diversity index across productive rearrangements. The table was pulled from immuneACCESS by TCRdb, which kept in-frame rearrangements only. Such tables lose some clones; where checked, under half of the loss comes from unresolved V genes, and the rest has no known cause. The V and J calls and clone size were taken over from that table, and D and trimming were inferred from the DNA. The sample table lists over 120,000 clones, around 82% of them with a count of one. Jointly, the top ten make up 40% to 55% of the sample.

As to this clone: No cognate antigen has been identified for it. No base quality information exists; no much larger clone differs at one position.

The germline V gene provides CDR1 MGHRA and CDR2 YSYEKL. The junction carries 10 bases between V and J, which are trimmed by 1 base and 6 bases respectively. From its cysteine to its phenylalanine, the CDR3 spans 14 amino acids. The only DNA kept is the CDR3, 42 bases in frame from the first base. The collaborating institutions used their own protocols to collect whole blood in K2EDTA tubes. For TCRbeta analysis, collaborators shipped samples as frozen whole blood, isolated PBMCs, or DNA extracted from either of those sample types. What the work shows at the level of the full study, not this receptor alone: The quantity of clinical and demographic metadata differed by source and by participant and was supplied without curation.

The rearrangement joined TRBV4-1 to TRBJ2-1, with a weak D call of TRBD1 (5 bases match). Sequenced: peripheral blood. This clonotype was obtained from a human donor in a cohort sampled during active COVID-19. The DNA is TGCGCCAGCAGCCAAGTTACCCAGGGCAATGAGCAGTTCTTC. This is translated as CASSQVTQGNEQFF.